What follows are 27 T cell receptor beta chains derived from one specimen sequenced in a study of cytomegalovirus exposure and HLA in healthy donors. TCRdb's table, derived via immunoSEQ multiplex PCR, lists solely in-frame clones and lacks some. This sample has over 200,000 clones, with about 90% found just once. The sample taken for sequencing was PBMCs. Receptors were obtained from a woman aged 25 to 45 in good health and CMV-seronegative.

This CDR3 is CASSTRTDTDTQYF. For the CDR3, the DNA is TGTGCCAGCAGCACTCGGACGGACACAGATACGCAGTATTTT. The J gene is TRBJ2-3, the V gene TRBV13; D unclear. The CDR3 sequence is 14 residues long. Trimming left V 5 bases short and J 2 bases short, with 11 bases between. Looked up from germline, CDR1 is PRHDT and CDR2 is FYEKMQ (reference sequence).

The chain recombines TRBV11-3 with TRBJ1-1; 8 bases agree with TRBD1. CDR3 length: 14 residues. V trimming: 1 base; J trimming: 6 bases; junction bases outside the gene matches: 4. CDR1 SGHNT and CDR2 YENEEA come from the germline V gene. CDR3: CASSLGGQAAEAFF. CDR3 DNA: TGTGCCAGCAGCTTAGGGGGACAGGCAGCTGAAGCTTTCTTT.

This clone was observed a handful of times. V gene TRBV13 combines with J gene TRBJ2-2; D possibly corresponds to TRBD1 (6 bases). The CDR3 is 18 residues long. The V and J ends lost 5 bases and 4 bases respectively, with 23 bases between them. Germline loops: CDR1 PRHDT, CDR2 FYEKMQ (reference sequence). The CDR3 DNA reads TGTGCCAGCAGCGATAAACAGGGACCCGTCTCGAGCACCGGGGAGCTGTTTTTT. Protein: CASSDKQGPVSSTGELFF. Filled out from reference TRBV13 and TRBJ2-2, the complete variable domain reads AAGVIQSPRHLIKEKRETATLKCYPIPRHDTVYWYQQGPGQDPQFLISFYEKMQSDKGSIPDRFSAQQFSDYHSELNMSSLELGDSALYFCASSDKQGPVSSTGELFFGEGSRLTVL.

The J gene is TRBJ2-5, the V gene TRBV11-3; possible D gene TRBD2, 5 bases. V lost 5 bases and J lost 0, with 13 bases in between. CDR1 is SGHNT and CDR2 is YENEEA in the germline V gene. CDR3 size: 15 residues. The CDR3 sequence: CASSPPSGYQETQYF. The CDR3 DNA is TGTGCCAGCAGCCCCCCCTCGGGGTACCAAGAGACCCAGTACTTC.

The rearrangement links TRBV5-1 to TRBJ2-1; perhaps D is TRBD1 or TRBD2 (5 bases each). Germline-derived CDR1 and CDR2 are SGHRS and YFSETQ. V was trimmed by 3 bases and J by 7 bases, leaving 11 bases between them. The CDR3 covers 13 residues. The CDR3 region is CASSWDPENEQFF. The CDR3 nucleotides are TGCGCCAGCAGCTGGGACCCCGAAAATGAGCAGTTCTTC.

This chain joins TRBV6-5 and TRBJ2-1; 11 nucleotides match TRBD2. V shed 7 bases, J shed 6 bases, and the junction held 5 bases outside the gene matches. The CDR3 totals 14 residues. Germline V gene data show CDR1 as MNHEY and CDR2 as SVGAGI. The CDR3 region is CASIDSGRGNEQFF. The CDR3 region has the DNA TGTGCCAGCATCGATAGCGGGAGGGGCAATGAGCAGTTCTTC.

This chain uses TRBV4-1 with TRBJ1-3, with D possibly being TRBD1 (5 bases). V shed 0 bases and J shed 2 bases, with 11 bases lying between them. The CDR3 runs 16 residues. CDR1 and CDR2 (germline): MGHRA, YSYEKL. CDR3 nucleotide sequence: TGCGCCAGCAGCCAAGAGTCGGGGGGAACTGGAAACACCATATATTTT. Amino acids: CASSQESGGTGNTIYF.

The V call is TRBV21-1, the J call TRBJ1-4; the table's D call TRBD1 went unverified against the DNA. TRBV21-1 is a listed pseudogene. This CDR3 is 16 amino acids long. In DNA form, the CDR3 reads TGTGCCAGCAGCACCGGACAGGGGGCGCGTGATGAAAAACTGTTTTTT. Its protein product is CASSTGQGARDEKLFF.

This chain's CDR3 is CASSLVPATGAETQYF. CDR3 sequence (DNA): TGTGCCAGCAGTTTAGTCCCCGCGACAGGGGCGGAGACCCAGTACTTC. The chain has TRBV28 and TRBJ2-5; 8 nucleotides line up with TRBD1. V gave up 2 bases and J gave up 5 bases; unmatched junction bases: 10. This CDR3 has 16 amino acids. CDR1 and CDR2 from the germline V gene are MDHEN and SYDVKM.

The chain combines TRBV5-1 with TRBJ2-7; 13 bases map to TRBD2. CDR3 length equals 15 residues. CDR1 and CDR2 from the germline V gene are SGHRS and YFSETQ. Trimming removed 5 bases from V and 2 bases from J; junction bases left unmatched: 4. The CDR3 loop is CASRAGTSGTYEQYF. CDR3 DNA: TGCGCCAGCAGGGCCGGGACTAGCGGGACCTACGAGCAGTACTTC.

The chain couples TRBV6-6 to TRBJ1-4; D remains ambiguous. The CDR3 is 12 residues long. CDR1 is MNHNY, CDR2 SVGAGI, per germline (reference sequence). V lost 7 bases, J lost 6 bases, and 9 bases lay in between. The CDR3 DNA follows: TGTGCCAGCAAGGCAGTGGATGAAAAACTGTTTTTT. It is translated as CASKAVDEKLFF.

The CDR3 DNA follows: TGTGCCTGGAGTGTTACAGGGGCCCGTGGCTACACCTTC. Its protein is CAWSVTGARGYTF. The chain couples TRBV30 to TRBJ1-2; 7 nucleotides align to TRBD1. V shed 0 bases and J 7 bases; nucleotides not matched to a gene: 5. Per germline, CDR1 GTSNPN and CDR2 SVGIG (reference sequence). This CDR3 spans 13 amino acids. Full variable domain (missing parts from reference TRBV30 and TRBJ1-2): SQTIHQWPATLVQPVGSPLSLECTVEGTSNPNLYWYRQAAGRGLQLLFYSVGIGQISSEVPQNLSASRPQDRQFILSSKKLLLSDSGFYLCAWSVTGARGYTFGSGTRLTVV.

The chain joins TRBV19 to TRBJ2-3; no clear D gene. CDR1 is LNHDA and CDR2 is SQIVND in the germline V gene (reference sequence). V was cut by 2 bases and J by 0 bases, with 9 bases left in between. There are 15 residues in the CDR3. The CDR3 bases are TGTGCCAGTAGTATACAAGCGCGTAGCACAGATACGCAGTATTTT. This codes for CASSIQARSTDTQYF.

This chain uses TRBV11-2 with TRBJ2-1; 13 bases are a match to TRBD2. Germline V gene data show CDR1 as SGHAT and CDR2 as FQNNGV. J lost 6 bases, V lost 4 bases, and 3 bases had no gene match. CDR3 length: 15 amino acids. CDR3 sequence (DNA): TGTGCCAGCAGCTGGACTAGCGGGAGTTCCAATGAGCAGTTCTTC. Protein product: CASSWTSGSSNEQFF. Full variable domain (rest looked up from reference TRBV11-2 and TRBJ2-1): EAGVAQSPRYKIIEKRQSVAFWCNPISGHATLYWYQQILGQGPKLLIQFQNNGVVDDSQLPKDRFSAERLKGVDSTLKIQPAKLEDSAVYLCASSWTSGSSNEQFFGPGTRLTVL.

The V and J genes are TRBV27 and TRBJ2-6, with no clear D. Germline CDR1 is MNHEY and CDR2 is SMNVEV (reference sequence). CDR3 length: 16 residues. Trimming removed 4 bases from V and 4 bases from J, with 14 bases in between. The CDR3 loop is CASSSPPSPGANVLTF. CDR3 DNA sequence: TGTGCCAGCAGTTCCCCCCCCAGCCCCGGGGCCAACGTCCTGACTTTC. The entire variable domain, with the rest obtained from reference TRBV27 and TRBJ2-6, is as follows: EAQVTQNPRYLITVTGKKLTVTCSQNMNHEYMSWYRQDPGLGLRQIYYSMNVEVTDKGDVPEGYKVSRKEKRNFPLILESPSPNQTSLYFCASSSPPSPGANVLTFGAGSRLTVL.

V usage is TRBV7-6 and J usage is TRBJ2-7; perhaps TRBD1 as D (6 bases). The CDR3 totals 13 residues. CDR1 and CDR2 (germline): SGHVS, FNYEAQ. V dropped 5 bases and J dropped 6 bases, with 14 bases sitting between them. The CDR3 bases are TGTGCCAGCAGCGAAGGCCCAGGGGTCGAGCAGTACTTC. This translates into CASSEGPGVEQYF.

In the case of this clone: The sample holds other DNA sequences that translate to the same CDR3. This chain joins TRBV4-1 and TRBJ1-2; a possible D gene is TRBD1 (6 bases). Trimming stripped 0 bases from V and 3 bases from J, with 8 bases between. The CDR3 spans 14 residues. Germline-derived CDR1 and CDR2 are MGHRA and YSYEKL. The CDR3 is CASSQDPGDYGYTF. CDR3 nucleotides: TGCGCCAGCAGCCAAGATCCAGGGGACTATGGCTACACCTTC.

J is TRBJ2-7 and V is TRBV7-2, with D hard to call. Trimming took off 1 base at V and 2 bases at J, with 12 bases between the two ends. CDR3 length: 15 amino acids. CDR1 is SGHTA and CDR2 is FQGNSA in the germline V gene. The CDR3, as DNA: TGTGCCAGCAGCTTAGAGGTGGGGTCGCCCTACGAGCAGTACTTC. This codes for CASSLEVGSPYEQYF.

This clone was seen only once. This chain connects TRBV19 to TRBJ2-7; 8 bases line up with TRBD2. The CDR3 contains 18 residues. CDR1 is LNHDA and CDR2 is SQIVND in the germline V gene (reference sequence). The V segment lost 0 bases and the J segment 7 bases; nucleotides outside the gene matches: 17. The CDR3 nucleotides are TGTGCCAGTAGTATAGAACTTCAAATCGGAGCGGGAGCGGAGGAGCAGTACTTC. This codes for CASSIELQIGAGAEEQYF.

The chain recombines TRBV6-1 with TRBJ2-2, with TRBD2 matching over 7 bases. CDR1 is MNHNS, CDR2 SASEGT, per germline. The length of the CDR3 is 15 residues. Losses at the gene ends were 4 bases for V and 5 bases for J; bases not matched to a gene: 7. The DNA of the CDR3 is TGTGCCAGCAGTGTGGGAGGGCCCGAAACCGGGGAGCTGTTTTTT. This encodes CASSVGGPETGELFF.

This chain uses TRBV2 with TRBJ2-2, with 12 bases identical to TRBD2. V lost 6 bases to trimming and J lost 1 base; unmatched junction nucleotides: 15. The CDR3 is made up of 20 amino acids. From germline, CDR1 is SNHLY and CDR2 FYNNEI. The CDR3 protein is CASSAGTAPGLAGNTGELFF. DNA of the CDR3: TGTGCCAGCAGCGCCGGGACAGCACCGGGACTAGCGGGGAACACCGGGGAGCTGTTTTTT. Full variable domain (rest looked up from reference TRBV2 and TRBJ2-2): EPEVTQTPSHQVTQMGQEVILRCVPISNHLYFYWYRQILGQKVEFLVSFYNNEISEKSEIFDDQFSVERPDGSNFTLKIRSTKLEDSAMYFCASSAGTAPGLAGNTGELFFGEGSRLTVL.

V gene TRBV5-1 combines with J gene TRBJ2-2, with no clear D. The V gene's germline CDR1 is SGHRS and CDR2 YFSETQ. The CDR3 runs 13 residues. Trimming left V 1 base short and J 4 bases short, with 5 bases between. In DNA form, the CDR3 reads TGCGCCAGCAGCTTGATCGGCACCGGGGAGCTGTTTTTT. Amino acid sequence: CASSLIGTGELFF.

The chain is built from TRBV9 and TRBJ2-7; 11 bases map to TRBD1. The J segment lost 8 bases and the V segment lost 0 bases, leaving 4 bases of the junction unmatched. The CDR3 is 14 residues long. Germline-derived CDR1 and CDR2 are SGDLS and YYNGEE. CDR3 sequence (DNA): TGTGCCAGCAGCGTAGGGGGACAGGGGGTGAAGCAGTACTTC. Translated: CASSVGGQGVKQYF.

The gene calls are TRBV27 and TRBJ2-4, with 9 bases that match TRBD1. Per the germline V gene, CDR1 is MNHEY and CDR2 is SMNVEV (reference sequence). The CDR3 has 18 residues. V was pared by 6 bases and J by 2 bases, with 14 bases of the junction left unmatched. The CDR3 bases are TGTGCCAGCAGGCCGGGACAGGGTACCCGTATTTCCAAAAACATTCAGTACTTC. Its protein is CASRPGQGTRISKNIQYF.

This rearrangement joins TRBV7-9 to TRBJ2-7; 9 bases are a match to TRBD1. This CDR3 is built from 14 residues. V shed 11 bases, J shed 5 bases, and the junction held 13 bases outside the gene matches. The germline CDR1 and CDR2 sequences are SEHNR and FQNEAQ (reference sequence). DNA of the CDR3: TGTGCCGGAGACCCGGGACAGGGTACCGACGAGCAGTACTTC. Amino acids: CAGDPGQGTDEQYF.

The chain employs TRBV6-1 and TRBJ1-4; D uncertain. The CDR3 spans 12 residues. The germline CDR1 and CDR2 sequences are MNHNS and SASEGT. V lost 2 bases, J lost 7 bases, and 5 bases lay in between. The CDR3 loop reads CASSEFSEKLFF. The CDR3 DNA follows: TGTGCCAGCAGTGAATTCAGTGAAAAACTGTTTTTT.

The chain combines TRBV12-5 with TRBJ2-2, with no clear D. Germline V gene lookup returns CDR1 LGHNT and CDR2 FRNRAP. V shed 3 bases and J shed 4 bases, with 12 bases lying between them. There are 15 residues in the CDR3. DNA of the CDR3: TGTGCTAGTGGTTTACCAACACGCGGCACCGGGGAGCTGTTTTTT. Amino acid sequence: CASGLPTRGTGELFF.